Shown below are 14 T cell receptor beta chains from a single sample sequenced in a study of response to subunit inactivated influenza vaccine. TCRdb re-derived calls from the RT-PCR reads in MiXCR, one entry per CDR3 protein. The sample records approximately 490,000 distinct CDR3 sequences, approximately 7.2% being singletons. The sequenced sample was PBMCs from blood, obtained around 25 months after vaccination. Every receptor here comes from a man between 50 and 75 years old who received an inactivated influenza vaccine.

J is TRBJ2-7 and V is TRBV4-2; D not resolved. The V end lost 0 bases, the J end lost 5 bases, and 20 bases lay between the germline ends. Germline CDR1 is LGHNA and CDR2 is YNFKEQ. The CDR3 loop spans 17 amino acids. The CDR3 DNA sequence: TGTGCCAGCAGCCAAGAGGGTGTCTCCATCCTGCACAACGAGCAGTACTTC. The encoded protein is CASSQEGVSILHNEQYF.

J is TRBJ2-1 and V is TRBV5-1, with 8 bases matching TRBD1. The V gene end was trimmed by 0 bases and the J gene end by 0 bases; junction bases not matched to a gene: 2. Germline V gives CDR1 SGHRS, CDR2 YFSETQ. CDR3 length equals 16 residues. Here the CDR3 reads CASSLEGTGSYNEQFF. In nucleotides, the CDR3 is TGCGCCAGCAGCTTGGAAGGGACAGGCTCCTACAATGAGCAGTTCTTC.

This clonotype was seen a few times. The chain couples TRBV27 to TRBJ2-1; 7 bases are a match to TRBD1. V trimming: 0 bases; J trimming: 2 bases; junction bases outside the gene matches: 1. The CDR3 has 15 amino acids. Per germline, CDR1 MNHEY and CDR2 SMNVEV (reference sequence). The CDR3 DNA is TGTGCCAGCAGTTTATCTACAGGGGCCTACAATGAGCAGTTCTTC. Residues: CASSLSTGAYNEQFF.

This clonotype was seen only a few times. The J gene is TRBJ2-7, the V gene TRBV7-9; D unresolved. CDR3 size: 12 residues. Germline CDR1 reads SEHNR; CDR2 reads FQNEAQ (reference sequence). Between the trimmed V and J ends, which lost 2 bases and 5 bases, there was a span of 7 bases. The CDR3 DNA reads TGTGCCAGCAGCTTAATAACAAACGAGCAGTACTTC. It is translated as CASSLITNEQYF.

This clonotype was recorded a few times. V and J are TRBV6-2 or TRBV6-3 and TRBJ1-5, with 8 bases aligning to TRBD1. Germline V CDR1 and CDR2: MNHEY, SVGEGT. The J segment lost 4 bases and the V segment lost 6 bases, leaving 5 bases of the junction unmatched. The CDR3 totals 14 residues. This CDR3 is CASRRDRPNQPQHF. As DNA, the CDR3 is TGTGCCAGCAGACGGGACAGGCCAAATCAGCCCCAGCATTTT.

This clonotype was seen at least ten times. This sequence joins TRBV10-3 and TRBJ2-7; tentative D call: TRBD1 (6 bases). The length of the CDR3 is 14 residues. Per the germline V gene, CDR1 is ENHRY and CDR2 is SYGVKD. V dropped 2 bases and J dropped 2 bases, with 10 bases sitting between them. The CDR3 DNA reads as TGTGCCATCAGTGAGATGGACAGAACCTACGAGCAGTACTTC. Translation: CAISEMDRTYEQYF.

This clonotype was detected only a few times. V is TRBV5-1 and J is TRBJ2-1; maybe TRBD2 (6 bases). V lost 2 bases and J lost 1, with 13 bases in between. CDR1 and CDR2 from the germline V gene are SGHRS and YFSETQ. The CDR3 extends over 16 amino acids. The CDR3 coding sequence is TGCGCCAGCAGCTTTTTTAGCGGTTTATCCTACAATGAGCAGTTCTTC. Protein: CASSFFSGLSYNEQFF.

This clonotype has a handful of counts. CDR3 sequence (DNA): TGCGCCAGCAGCCTCCGGGACTTAAACACCGGGGAGCTGTTTTTT. Amino acids: CASSLRDLNTGELFF. The chain links TRBV5-1 to TRBJ2-2, with D perhaps matching TRBD2 (6 bases). Germline CDR1 is SGHRS and CDR2 is YFSETQ. V was cut by 4 bases and J by 2 bases, with 12 bases left in between. The CDR3 runs 15 residues.

This clonotype was observed a handful of times. The rearrangement joins TRBV5-1 to TRBJ1-2, with D uncertain. Trimming took off 0 bases at V and 2 bases at J, with 11 bases between the two ends. The CDR3 totals 15 residues. The germline CDR1 and CDR2 sequences are SGHRS and YFSETQ. The CDR3 protein is CASSLATGMNYGYTF. In nucleotides, the CDR3 is TGCGCCAGCAGCTTGGCGACTGGGATGAACTATGGCTACACCTTC.

This clonotype was counted ten times or more. This chain connects TRBV4-3 to TRBJ2-5, with D possibly matching TRBD2 (5 bases). Between the trimmed V and J ends, which lost 1 base and 4 bases, there was a span of 22 bases. The CDR3 is 18 amino acids. Germline V gene sequence: CDR1 LGHNA, CDR2 YSLEER. For the CDR3, the DNA is TGCGCCAGCAGCCAAGGAGGTGGACGGGATCCGAGTCGAGAGACCCAGTACTTC. It specifies CASSQGGGRDPSRETQYF.

The table lists this clonotype with many counts. The chain uses TRBV5-1 and TRBJ2-1, with 10 bases identical to TRBD2. With 0 bases clipped from V and 9 bases from J, the junction kept 6 bases outside the gene matches. Germline V gene lookup returns CDR1 SGHRS and CDR2 YFSETQ. This CDR3 has 15 residues. CDR3 region: CASSLAAGGLGEQFF. As DNA, the CDR3 is TGCGCCAGCAGCTTGGCAGCGGGGGGGCTTGGTGAGCAGTTCTTC.

This clonotype was seen at least ten times. V gene TRBV5-1 combines with J gene TRBJ2-3, with D uncertain. The CDR3 is 16 residues long. V dropped 1 base and J dropped 0 bases, with 12 bases sitting between them. The germline V gene encodes CDR1 SGHRS and CDR2 YFSETQ. CDR3 residues: CASSLFQPSSTDTQYF. In nucleotides, the CDR3 is TGCGCCAGCAGCTTGTTCCAGCCCTCTAGCACAGATACGCAGTATTTT.

The DNA of the CDR3 is TGTGCCAGCAGTTTAGACTTGGCCACTGAAGCTTTCTTT. Translating gives CASSLDLATEAFF. The chain carries TRBV12-3 or TRBV12-4 and TRBJ1-1; D is ambiguous. This CDR3 has 13 residues. The V end was cut by 1 base, the J end by 4 bases, with 7 bases between.

This clonotype was found a few times. This chain uses TRBV9 with TRBJ1-2; D is undetermined. In germline, CDR1 is SGDLS, CDR2 YYNGEE. V was pared by 2 bases and J by 8 bases, with 19 bases between. The CDR3 covers 15 residues. The CDR3 loop is CASSVLGQNADGYTF. CDR3 DNA: TGTGCCAGCAGCGTCTTGGGCCAAAACGCAGACGGCTACACCTTC.